What follows are 13 T cell receptor beta chains derived from one specimen sequenced in a study of blood T cell repertoires in COVID-19. The table came from immunoSEQ multiplex PCR; TCRdb's copy has only in-frame clones and leaves some out. In the table there are 150,000 to 200,000 clones, around 85% of which are singletons. Sample: peripheral blood. The receptors derive from a woman aged 60-75 years with acute or convalescent COVID-19.

The V call is TRBV19, the J call TRBJ2-7; TRBD2 matches at 14 bases. Germline V CDR1 and CDR2: LNHDA, SQIVND (reference sequence). V gave up 6 bases and J gave up 1 base; unmatched junction bases: 5. This CDR3 comprises 16 residues. In DNA, the CDR3 is TGTGCCAGTAGCGGGACTAGCGGGAGTGGGTCCTACGAGCAGTACTTC. Amino acid sequence: CASSGTSGSGSYEQYF. The full variable domain, completed using reference TRBV19 and TRBJ2-7, is DGGITQSPKYLFRKEGQNVTLSCEQNLNHDAMYWYRQDPGQGLRLIYYSQIVNDFQKGDIAEGYSVSREKKESFPLTVTSAQKNPTAFYLCASSGTSGSGSYEQYFGPGTRLTVT.

V and J are TRBV19 and TRBJ2-1, with TRBD2 identical over 9 bases. V trimming: 5 bases; J trimming: 9 bases; junction bases outside the gene matches: 8. The CDR3 covers 14 residues. Germline CDR1 is LNHDA and CDR2 is SQIVND (reference sequence). Written as DNA, the CDR3 is TGTGCCAGTAGTTCGAGCGGGAGGACTGCTGAGCAGTTCTTC. Translated, it gives CASSSSGRTAEQFF.

The chain recombines TRBV5-1 with TRBJ1-1, with 9 nucleotides matching TRBD1. With V trimmed by 0 bases and J by 7 bases, 10 bases remained unmatched. CDR1 SGHRS and CDR2 YFSETQ come from the germline V gene. The CDR3 is 16 residues long. The CDR3 bases are TGCGCCAGCAGCTTGGGGACAGGGGTGCCACCGGGTGAAGCTTTCTTT. It encodes CASSLGTGVPPGEAFF.

The sample holds a few counts of this clone. The rearrangement uses TRBV10-3 and TRBJ2-1; 11 bases are a match to TRBD2. Per the germline V gene, CDR1 is ENHRY and CDR2 is SYGVKD. The junction had 4 bases not matched to a gene; V was cut back by 6 bases and J by 3 bases. The CDR3 has 15 amino acids. In DNA, the CDR3 is TGTGCCATCAGGACCGGGACTAGCGGCTACAATGAGCAGTTCTTC. It specifies CAIRTGTSGYNEQFF.

V usage is TRBV12-5 and J usage is TRBJ2-2; no clear D gene. The CDR3 is 12 residues long. Germline values: CDR1 LGHNT, CDR2 FRNRAP. V was pared by 5 bases and J by 4 bases, with 5 bases between. The CDR3 DNA sequence: TGTGCTAGTGGTCTAGGCACCGGGGAGCTGTTTTTT. Translation gives CASGLGTGELFF.

The chain carries TRBV27 and TRBJ1-1; 7 nucleotides align to TRBD1. The ends lost 6 bases at V and 4 bases at J; junction bases unmatched: 11. Germline values: CDR1 MNHEY, CDR2 SMNVEV (reference sequence). The CDR3 is 15 residues long. CDR3 nucleotides: TGTGCCAGCAGACAGGGGAGAATGTCGAGCACTGAAGCTTTCTTT. The encoded protein is CASRQGRMSSTEAFF.

With respect to this clone: Other DNA sequences of this sample code for an identical CDR3. The chain joins TRBV15 to TRBJ1-1; a possible D gene is TRBD1 (6 bases). In germline, CDR1 is LNHNV, CDR2 YYDKDF (reference sequence). With 3 bases removed from V and 1 base from J, the gap between germline ends came to 9 bases. The CDR3 length is 14 residues. CDR3 region: CATSRDRENTEAFF. For the CDR3, the DNA is TGTGCCACCAGCAGGGACAGAGAGAACACTGAAGCTTTCTTT.

The chain carries TRBV28 and TRBJ2-7; D is perhaps TRBD1 (6 bases). V lost 3 bases and J lost 2, with 11 bases in between. This CDR3 has 14 amino acids. CDR1 and CDR2 (germline): MDHEN, SYDVKM. Written as DNA, the CDR3 is TGTGCCAGCAGTTTCCCCAGGGGAACCTACGAGCAGTACTTC. Encoded protein: CASSFPRGTYEQYF.

V usage is TRBV15 and J usage is TRBJ2-3; a weak D match, TRBD2 (5 bases). In germline, CDR1 is LNHNV, CDR2 YYDKDF (reference sequence). V was pared by 4 bases and J by 2 bases, with 16 bases between. This CDR3 comprises 16 residues. The CDR3 region has the DNA TGTGCCACCAGCACCAGGACGGGATACTACACAGATACGCAGTATTTT. Translating it yields CATSTRTGYYTDTQYF.

V usage is TRBV7-6 and J usage is TRBJ1-3; 7 nucleotides match TRBD1. The V segment lost 1 base and the J segment 2 bases; nucleotides outside the gene matches: 5. The CDR3 is 16 residues long. From germline, CDR1 is SGHVS and CDR2 FNYEAQ. The CDR3 nucleotides read TGTGCCAGCAGCTTAGAAACAGGGGTAGCTGGAAACACCATATATTTT. As protein: CASSLETGVAGNTIYF.

V gene TRBV11-2 combines with J gene TRBJ2-7, with D tentatively TRBD1 (6 bases). Between the trimmed V and J ends, which lost 0 bases and 0 bases, there was a span of 12 bases. CDR3 size: 16 residues. Germline loops: CDR1 SGHAT, CDR2 FQNNGV. CDR3 DNA: TGTGCCAGCAGCTTAGAGGGACACCCGAGCTCCTACGAGCAGTACTTC. Protein product: CASSLEGHPSSYEQYF. The variable domain in full, with the rest retrieved from reference TRBV11-2 and TRBJ2-7, is EAGVAQSPRYKIIEKRQSVAFWCNPISGHATLYWYQQILGQGPKLLIQFQNNGVVDDSQLPKDRFSAERLKGVDSTLKIQPAKLEDSAVYLCASSLEGHPSSYEQYFGPGTRLTVT.

CDR3 in amino acids: CAASRGPSGGYTF. In nucleotides, the CDR3 is TGTGCCGCTTCGAGGGGGCCCTCGGGCGGCTACACCTTC. The V call is TRBV6-5, the J call TRBJ1-2; 7 bases align to TRBD1. Per the germline V gene, CDR1 is MNHEY and CDR2 is SVGAGI. The CDR3 contains 13 residues. Trimming took 11 bases from V and 8 from J; bases not matched to a gene: 14.

This clone was detected once. In nucleotides, the CDR3 is TGTGCCAGCAGCTACACCGGGGTCCCACAAAAACTGTTTTTT. Translation: CASSYTGVPQKLFF. The chain joins TRBV5-6 to TRBJ1-4; D unresolved. Trimming took 3 bases from V and 9 from J, leaving 15 bases between them. CDR1 is SGHDT and CDR2 is YYEEEE in the germline V gene. CDR3 length: 14 amino acids.